This record looks at one T cell receptor (beta chain) sequence and its context. The source of the sample is a study of early T cells in non-severe SARS-CoV-2 infection. Germline V gene lookup returns CDR1 SGDLS and CDR2 YYNGEE. The V gene end was trimmed by 0 bases and the J gene end by 9 bases; junction bases not matched to a gene: 0. The CDR3 spans 13 residues. Individual cDNA molecules were tagged with unique molecular identifiers. In TCRdb, the 5' RACE reads were re-called with MiXCR into one record per CDR3 protein. The table includes 20,000 to 25,000 distinct CDR3 sequences, about 4.8% detected once.

The rearrangement links TRBV9 to TRBJ1-6; TRBD1 matches at 7 bases. The sample comprised whole blood. The receptor was isolated from an adult who was a healthcare worker with PCR-confirmed SARS-CoV-2 infection or an uninfected control (not recorded which). Written as DNA, the CDR3 is TGTGCCAGCAGCGTAGAGGGGGCTTCACCCCTCCACTTT. Its translation: CASSVEGASPLHF.